This record concerns one TCR beta chain sequence. Its antigen is unidentified. One entry per CDR3 protein, called by TCRdb with MiXCR from the 5' RACE reads. This sample carries tens of thousands of distinct CDR3 sequences, less than 15% of them seen once, and the ten largest clones take around two fifths. The CDR3 spans 14 residues. Germline trimming cut 5 bases from V and 2 bases from J; bases unmatched to any gene: 4. The germline CDR1 and CDR2 sequences are PRHDT and FYEKMQ (reference sequence). The data were obtained in a study of T-cell memory formation after mild COVID-19. Overall study context: Most TCR clusters belonged to a single donor.

Study-level points and caveats: CD4/CD8 balance characterized clones contracting day 15 to 85, and CD4+ skew characterized later expanders. Some SARS-CoV-2-responding clones were already detected in memory before infection.

This receptor was identified in a man younger than 30 who had mild COVID-19 (a few samples of this study predate the infection). Cell type and time point are not known. Sequenced material: PBMCs or a T cell subset sorted from them (not recorded which). The chain couples TRBV13 to TRBJ2-7, with TRBD1 matching over 9 bases. CDR3 in amino acids: CASSLTGGPYEQYV. In DNA, the CDR3 is TGTGCCAGCAGCCTAACAGGGGGCCCCTACGAGCAGTACGTC.